Each of the 27 T cell receptor beta chains below was sequenced from the same sample in a study of T cells after yellow fever vaccination. TCRdb fed the 5' RACE reads into MiXCR, producing one record per CDR3 protein. Counted here are about 320,000 distinct CDR3 sequences, around a tenth occurring once; the ten biggest clones make up roughly 3%. The sample here was CD4+ T cells sorted from PBMCs, taken 45 days after the yellow fever booster vaccination. The receptor set was obtained from a young man who received the YFV17D yellow fever vaccine.

Notes on this clonotype: One end of the junction varies from germline; a read error may be responsible. This chain links TRBV3-1 with TRBJ1-5; D gene unclear. This CDR3 spans 12 amino acids. Germline lookup yields CDR1 LGHDT and CDR2 YNNKEL (reference sequence). The CDR3 nucleotides are TGTGCCAGCAGCCACTGGAATCAGCCCCAGCTTTTT. It codes for CASSHWNQPQLF.

Ten or more counts support this clonotype. The chain's CDR3 is CASSFESRGYGYTF. The CDR3 DNA reads TGTGCCAGCAGCTTTGAGTCCAGGGGTTACGGCTACACCTTC. This rearrangement joins TRBV7-8 to TRBJ1-2, with D possibly being TRBD1 (6 bases). The CDR3 runs to 14 residues. In germline, CDR1 is SGHVS, CDR2 FQNEAQ. V lost 3 bases and J lost 8, with 16 bases in between. Full variable domain (remainder filled in from reference TRBV7-8 and TRBJ1-2): GAGVSQSPRYKVAKRGQDVALRCDPISGHVSLFWYQQALGQGPEFLTYFQNEAQLDKSGLPSDRFFAERPEGSVSTLKIQRTQQEDSAVYLCASSFESRGYGYTFGSGTRLTVV.

This CDR3 is CASSYNEDFGYTF. CDR3 nucleotides: TGTGCCAGCAGTTATAATGAGGACTTCGGCTACACCTTC. The rearrangement joins TRBV6-5 to TRBJ1-2; D unclear. V shed 3 bases and J shed 8 bases, with 13 bases lying between them. The CDR3 totals 13 residues. Per the germline V gene, CDR1 is MNHEY and CDR2 is SVGAGI.

V usage is TRBV14 and J usage is TRBJ1-1; D might be TRBD1 (5 bases). The germline V and J ends were trimmed by 5 bases and 1 base, with 11 bases remaining between them. Germline V CDR1 and CDR2: SGHDN, FVKESK. The CDR3 is 14 residues long. The CDR3 here is CASSSHRKNTEAFF. The DNA of the CDR3 is TGTGCCAGCAGCTCCCACAGGAAGAACACTGAAGCTTTCTTT.

A few counts support this clonotype. This chain joins TRBV11-3 and TRBJ2-3; 11 nucleotides match TRBD2. The CDR3 covers 17 residues. Germline CDR1 reads SGHNT; CDR2 reads YENEEA. Trimming cost V 4 bases and J 2 bases; bases outside gene matches: 8. The CDR3 sequence is CASSSSLTSGVTDTQYF. DNA of the CDR3: TGTGCCAGCAGCTCCTCCTTGACTAGCGGGGTCACAGATACGCAGTATTTT.

This clonotype was seen a few times. The chain links TRBV18 to TRBJ2-1; 7 positions match TRBD2. Germline CDR1 KGHSH, CDR2 LQKENI. With V trimmed by 3 bases and J by 2 bases, 7 bases remained unmatched. The CDR3 sequence is 16 residues long. The CDR3, as DNA: TGTGCCAGCTCACCCCCCGGCGGGGGAACCTACAATGAGCAGTTCTTC. Translating it yields CASSPPGGGTYNEQFF.

This clonotype turned up a few times. The chain carries TRBV5-1 and TRBJ2-1, with 9 bases that match TRBD2. This CDR3 has 16 residues. J lost 8 bases, V lost 0 bases, and 9 bases had no gene match. CDR1 SGHRS and CDR2 YFSETQ come from the germline V gene. The CDR3 DNA sequence: TGCGCCAGCAGCTTGGGAGTAGCGGGGGTTTCGGATGAGCAGTTCTTC. Protein: CASSLGVAGVSDEQFF.

CDR3 coding DNA: TGTGCCACCAGTGATCCCGGGGGCCGATCCACAGATACGCAGTATTTT. Protein: CATSDPGGRSTDTQYF. V usage is TRBV24-1 and J usage is TRBJ2-3; D tentatively fits TRBD1 or TRBD2 (6 bases each). The CDR3 consists of 16 residues. V lost 3 bases and J 2 bases, leaving 14 bases between the germline ends. Per germline, CDR1 KGHDR and CDR2 SFDVKD.

This clonotype came up a few times. This CDR3 reads CASSADYFEQYF. CDR3 in DNA: TGTGCCAGCAGCGCGGACTATTTCGAGCAGTACTTC. J is TRBJ2-7 and V is TRBV7-2; a weak D match, TRBD2 (6 bases). V lost 5 bases and J 6 bases, leaving 11 bases between the germline ends. The CDR3 consists of 12 residues. Germline-derived CDR1 and CDR2 are SGHTA and FQGNSA.

This clonotype appeared a few times. The gene calls are TRBV7-2 and TRBJ2-5, with 9 bases matching TRBD1. The V and J ends lost 4 bases and 5 bases, in that order; junction bases with no gene match: 8. The CDR3 runs to 15 residues. Germline V gives CDR1 SGHTA, CDR2 FQGNSA. The DNA of the CDR3 is TGTGCCAGCAGCTGGAGGACAGGGGAAGGGGAGACCCAGTACTTC. It is translated as CASSWRTGEGETQYF.

This clonotype has a handful of counts. The chain recombines TRBV6-2 or TRBV6-3 with TRBJ2-6; the D is unclear. Trimming stripped 5 bases from V and 0 bases from J, with 11 bases between. There are 16 residues in the CDR3. Germline V lookup: CDR1 MNHEY, CDR2 SVGEGT. CDR3 in amino acids: CASSPLPASGANVLTF. The CDR3 coding sequence is TGTGCCAGCAGTCCGCTACCGGCCTCTGGGGCCAACGTCCTGACTTTC.

This clonotype showed up many times. V gene TRBV29-1 combines with J gene TRBJ2-7; D might be TRBD2 (5 bases). Germline V gene sequence: CDR1 SQVTM, CDR2 ANQGSEA. This CDR3 contains 16 residues. The V end lost 8 bases, the J end lost 4 bases, and 27 bases lay between the germline ends. The DNA for the CDR3 is TGCAGCCCCATGGCCGTGTGGGCAGCTACGGGGTACGAGCAGTACGTC. Translating gives CSPMAVWAATGYEQYV.

The J gene is TRBJ2-7, the V gene TRBV11-2; no clear D. Trimming cost V 6 bases and J 3 bases, with 12 bases left between them. Germline CDR1 is SGHAT and CDR2 is FQNNGV. CDR3 length: 13 residues. CDR3 region: CASSKGMFYEQYV. The CDR3 nucleotides read TGTGCCAGCAGTAAAGGGATGTTCTACGAGCAGTACGTC.

DNA of the CDR3: TGTGCCAGCAGCAATGGACTAGCGGGGGCCTACAATGAGCAGTTCTTC. Its protein is CASSNGLAGAYNEQFF. The chain joins TRBV7-9 to TRBJ2-1; the match to TRBD2 covers 13 bases. Trimming at V came to 5 bases and at J to 2 bases, leaving 3 bases not matched to a gene. There are 16 residues in the CDR3. Germline V CDR1 and CDR2: SEHNR, FQNEAQ (reference sequence).

This chain links TRBV6-1 with TRBJ2-3, with a tentative D call TRBD2 (6 bases). Trimming cost V 6 bases and J 4 bases, with 14 bases left between them. The CDR3 has 14 amino acids. Germline V gene data show CDR1 as MNHNS and CDR2 as SASEGT. The chain's CDR3 is CASREAGRADTQYF. The CDR3 region has the DNA TGTGCCAGCAGAGAGGCGGGGCGGGCAGATACGCAGTATTTT.

The chain combines TRBV5-1 with TRBJ1-5; the D is unclear. Germline CDR1 is SGHRS and CDR2 is YFSETQ. The CDR3 spans 13 residues. V lost 2 bases and J 3 bases, leaving 6 bases between the germline ends. CDR3 residues: CASSFGNNQPQHF. CDR3 nucleotides: TGCGCCAGCAGCTTCGGTAACAATCAGCCCCAGCATTTT. The full variable domain, completed using reference TRBV5-1 and TRBJ1-5, is KAGVTQTPRYLIKTRGQQVTLSCSPISGHRSVSWYQQTPGQGLQFLFEYFSETQRNKGNFPGRFSGRQFSNSRSEMNVSTLELGDSALYLCASSFGNNQPQHFGDGTRLSIL.

This chain links TRBV4-3 with TRBJ2-5; D is uncertain. CDR1 LGHNA and CDR2 YSLEER come from the germline V gene. V dropped 0 bases and J dropped 1 base, with 12 bases sitting between them. The CDR3 sequence is 16 residues long. This chain's CDR3 is CASSQEWHSTQETQYF. The CDR3 DNA is TGCGCCAGCAGCCAAGAATGGCATTCTACCCAAGAGACCCAGTACTTC.

The genes are TRBV12-3 or TRBV12-4 and TRBJ1-5; D remains unclear. This CDR3 region has 13 residues. V was trimmed by 3 bases and J by 6 bases, leaving 9 bases between them. The CDR3 loop reads CASSLEVRQPQHF. The CDR3 region has the DNA TGTGCCAGCAGTTTGGAGGTCCGTCAGCCCCAGCATTTT.

This clonotype was detected a few times. V usage is TRBV7-2 and J usage is TRBJ2-2; no reliable D call. With 5 bases removed from V and 5 bases from J, the gap between germline ends came to 9 bases. Per germline, CDR1 SGHTA and CDR2 FQGNSA. The CDR3 loop spans 13 amino acids. The CDR3 DNA sequence: TGTGCCAGCAGCCGCGGACCGACCGGGGAGCTGTTTTTT. It yields the protein CASSRGPTGELFF.

The chain combines TRBV5-1 with TRBJ2-7; D is possibly TRBD1 or TRBD2 (6 bases each). The CDR3 is 12 amino acids. Germline V gives CDR1 SGHRS, CDR2 YFSETQ. The V and J ends lost 0 bases and 12 bases respectively, with 13 bases between them. The chain's CDR3 is CASSLVGGVGYV. The CDR3 nucleotides read TGCGCCAGCAGCTTGGTGGGGGGCGTTGGGTACGTC.

The rearrangement links TRBV6-5 to TRBJ1-3; maybe TRBD1 (5 bases). The length of the CDR3 is 15 residues. V was clipped by 5 bases and J by 3 bases, with 14 bases between them. CDR1 MNHEY and CDR2 SVGAGI come from the germline V gene. CDR3 sequence: CASSPWGRDGNTIYF. CDR3 DNA: TGTGCCAGCAGTCCCTGGGGCCGAGATGGAAACACCATATATTTT.

The chain recombines TRBV2 with TRBJ2-3, with 13 nucleotides matching TRBD2. The CDR3 runs to 14 residues. CDR1 and CDR2 (germline): SNHLY, FYNNEI. V was pared by 8 bases and J by 5 bases, with 4 bases of the junction left unmatched. The chain's CDR3 is CASRRLAGGDTQYF. The CDR3, as DNA: TGTGCCAGCCGACGACTAGCGGGGGGAGATACGCAGTATTTT.

The chain recombines TRBV9 with TRBJ1-1; no clear D gene. Germline V gene lookup returns CDR1 SGDLS and CDR2 YYNGEE. The CDR3 has 15 residues. V gave up 4 bases and J gave up 1 base, with 14 bases separating them. The DNA for the CDR3 is TGTGCCAGCAGCTCCCAAGGACGGCCGAACACTGAAGCTTTCTTT. This sequence encodes CASSSQGRPNTEAFF.

There are a few counts of this clonotype. The chain combines TRBV9 with TRBJ2-5, with D possibly called TRBD1 or TRBD2 (5 bases each). Trimming left V 3 bases short and J 4 bases short, with 13 bases between. Germline V gene sequence: CDR1 SGDLS, CDR2 YYNGEE. The CDR3 is 14 amino acids. This CDR3 is CASSASGARETQYF. The CDR3 DNA reads TGTGCCAGCAGCGCGTCCGGGGCCAGAGAGACCCAGTACTTC.

This clonotype appeared a few times. The gene calls are TRBV7-2 and TRBJ1-1, with D possibly TRBD1 on 5 matching bases. Deletions cut 2 bases from V and 11 bases from J, with 15 bases between. Germline CDR1 and CDR2: SGHTA and FQGNSA. The CDR3 has 13 residues. The CDR3 coding sequence is TGTGCCAGCAGCTTAAATAGGGGAGTAGGGGCTTTCTTT. Protein: CASSLNRGVGAFF.

This clonotype was seen more than once but under ten times. The chain has TRBV6-5 and TRBJ1-6; possibly TRBD1 for D (5 bases). The germline gives CDR1 MNHEY, CDR2 SVGAGI. CDR3 length equals 15 residues. The V gene lost 2 bases and the J gene lost 5 bases, with 10 bases spanning the gap. The CDR3: CASSYDSGNNSPLHF. CDR3 sequence (DNA): TGTGCCAGCAGTTACGACAGTGGTAATAATTCACCCCTCCACTTT.

This clonotype was found a few times. The chain employs TRBV7-9 and TRBJ1-3; D not resolved. The CDR3 consists of 15 residues. Trimming stripped 3 bases from V and 0 bases from J, with 9 bases between. Germline V gene data show CDR1 as SEHNR and CDR2 as FQNEAQ (reference sequence). The CDR3 region is CASSFGASSGNTIYF. CDR3 in DNA: TGTGCCAGCAGCTTCGGCGCGAGCTCTGGAAACACCATATATTTT.